The present TCR beta chain was sequenced within a study of blood T cell repertoires in COVID-19. The CDR3 spans 14 residues. Germline loops: CDR1 WSHSY, CDR2 SAAADI. V was cut by 0 bases and J by 4 bases, with 8 bases left in between. Only in-frame clones appear in the TCRdb table, and some are missing; sequencing was by immunoSEQ multiplex PCR. The sample has 200,000 to 300,000 clones, around nine tenths seen once. This clone has a single count. J is TRBJ2-3 and V is TRBV10-2; D perhaps matches TRBD2 (6 bases). The sample was peripheral blood. The TCR originated in a man aged 25-45 years with active or convalescent COVID-19. This CDR3 reads CASSESRLADTQYF. The CDR3 coding sequence is TGCGCCAGCAGTGAGTCAAGACTAGCAGATACGCAGTATTTT.